This entry concerns a single T cell receptor beta chain. The source of the sample is a study of blood T cell repertoires in COVID-19. Study-level information: Samples representing acute and convalescent COVID-19 were sourced from the United States, Italy and Spain. The cDNA or gDNA used as material had been derived from T cells, B-cell-depleted T cells, or PBMCs.

How the authors handled the data: Amplification with reference gene primers provided the estimates of nucleated cell counts. TCRdb's copy holds only in-frame clones and misses some; the assay was immunoSEQ multiplex PCR. V, J and clone size reflect that table, while D and trimming were determined from the DNA. The sample gives about 380,000 clones, about 89% of which show up once; more than 0.95% is in the top ten. Looked up from germline, CDR1 is MGHRA and CDR2 is YSYEKL. V was shortened by 2 bases and J by 3 bases, with 10 bases between the two germline ends. This CDR3 has 14 amino acids. The J gene is TRBJ1-1, the V gene TRBV4-1; D is possibly TRBD1 (6 bases). This clonotype originated in a man between 35 and 55 years old with acute or convalescent COVID-19. The sample comprised peripheral blood. The CDR3 nucleotides are TGCGCCAGCAGCCAATGGTACAGGGACACTGAAGCTTTCTTT. Its protein is CASSQWYRDTEAFF.